One and the same sample provided the 25 T cell receptor beta chains below, sequenced in a study of identical twins. TCRdb re-called the 5' RACE reads with MiXCR, one entry per CDR3 protein. The data contain approximately 500,000 distinct CDR3 sequences, 13% to 15% of them singletons. The data also belong to a second study, concerning yellow fever vaccine responses in identical twins.

The specimen sequenced was CD4+ T cells sorted from blood. These receptors were obtained from a woman between 18 and 29 years old in good health.

This clonotype was counted a single time. This rearrangement joins TRBV25-1 to TRBJ2-7; no clear D gene. The CDR3 consists of 12 residues. V lost 2 bases, J lost 3 bases, and 5 bases lay in between. CDR1 and CDR2 from the germline V gene are MGHDK and SYGVNS. CDR3 DNA sequence: TGTGCCAGCAGTGAAATCAACTACGAGCAGTACTTC. This gives the protein CASSEINYEQYF.

The chain combines TRBV20-1 with TRBJ2-2, with D perhaps TRBD1 (5 bases). This CDR3 comprises 14 residues. Germline lookup yields CDR1 DFQATT and CDR2 SNEGSKA (reference sequence). Trimming took off 2 bases at V and 6 bases at J, with 13 bases between the two ends. The CDR3 sequence is CSARPRAGPGELFF. DNA of the CDR3: TGCAGTGCTAGACCCAGGGCAGGACCCGGGGAGCTGTTTTTT.

The rearrangement uses TRBV20-1 and TRBJ2-7, with TRBD1 as a possible D gene (6 bases). The CDR3 loop spans 12 amino acids. V dropped 4 bases and J dropped 5 bases, with 12 bases sitting between them. Per germline, CDR1 DFQATT and CDR2 SNEGSKA (reference sequence). The CDR3 nucleotides are TGCAGTGCTAAGGCAGGGGTTCACGAGCAGTACTTC. It encodes CSAKAGVHEQYF.

The V call is TRBV15, the J call TRBJ1-4; D is unresolved. Trimming took off 3 bases at V and 5 bases at J, with 13 bases between the two ends. This CDR3 has 15 amino acids. Germline V gene sequence: CDR1 LNHNV, CDR2 YYDKDF (reference sequence). CDR3 residues: CATSRVQGLNEKLFF. The CDR3 DNA reads as TGTGCCACCAGCAGGGTCCAAGGACTGAATGAAAAACTGTTTTTT.

The chain carries TRBV11-2 and TRBJ2-2; D might be TRBD1 or TRBD2, each matching 6 bases. The CDR3 runs 15 residues. Germline V lookup: CDR1 SGHAT, CDR2 FQNNGV. The germline V and J ends were trimmed by 4 bases and 1 base, with 10 bases remaining between them. CDR3 region: CASSSGDWNTGELFF. CDR3 sequence (DNA): TGTGCCAGCAGCTCAGGGGACTGGAACACCGGGGAGCTGTTTTTT. Using reference TRBV11-2 and TRBJ2-2 for the parts outside the CDR3, the full variable domain is EAGVAQSPRYKIIEKRQSVAFWCNPISGHATLYWYQQILGQGPKLLIQFQNNGVVDDSQLPKDRFSAERLKGVDSTLKIQPAKLEDSAVYLCASSSGDWNTGELFFGEGSRLTVL.

This clonotype was seen many times. The chain links TRBV10-3 to TRBJ2-3; 7 bases agree with TRBD1. The junction had 8 bases not matched to a gene; V was cut back by 3 bases and J by 5 bases. This CDR3 spans 15 amino acids. CDR1 ENHRY and CDR2 SYGVKD come from the germline V gene. Here the CDR3 DNA reads TGTGCCATCAGTGATCGGGACAGAAGAGGAGATACGCAGTATTTT. Its translation is CAISDRDRRGDTQYF.

The chain is built from TRBV20-1 and TRBJ2-3; D call uncertain. This CDR3 has 14 residues. The germline CDR1 and CDR2 sequences are DFQATT and SNEGSKA (reference sequence). V lost 0 bases, J lost 4 bases, and 11 bases lay in between. The CDR3 loop reads CSARDILLADTQYF. The CDR3 nucleotides read TGCAGTGCTAGAGATATCCTTTTGGCAGATACGCAGTATTTT.

This clonotype was observed a few times. The chain is built from TRBV19 and TRBJ2-7; 12 nucleotides agree with TRBD2. This CDR3 has 16 amino acids. The germline V gene encodes CDR1 LNHDA and CDR2 SQIVND (reference sequence). V dropped 5 bases and J dropped 3; count of bases not matched to a gene: 8. The CDR3 loop is CASSPLAGGLFYEQYF. In DNA, the CDR3 is TGTGCCAGTAGTCCCCTAGCGGGAGGGCTTTTCTACGAGCAGTACTTC. The full variable domain, its missing parts supplied by reference TRBV19 and TRBJ2-7, is DGGITQSPKYLFRKEGQNVTLSCEQNLNHDAMYWYRQDPGQGLRLIYYSQIVNDFQKGDIAEGYSVSREKKESFPLTVTSAQKNPTAFYLCASSPLAGGLFYEQYFGPGTRLTVT.

This rearrangement joins TRBV5-4 to TRBJ2-1; 9 bases match TRBD2. Germline CDR1 and CDR2: SGHNT and YYREEE (reference sequence). J was trimmed by 10 bases and V by 6 bases; bases with no gene match: 23. This CDR3 has 18 residues. The CDR3 region has the DNA TGTGCCAGCACCAGTCCCCCCGGGGGGATAGCGGGAGTTTACGAGCAGTTCTTC. The encoded protein is CASTSPPGGIAGVYEQFF. The variable domain in full, with the rest retrieved from reference TRBV5-4 and TRBJ2-1, is ETGVTQSPTHLIKTRGQQVTLRCSSQSGHNTVSWYQQALGQGPQFIFQYYREEENGRGNFPPRFSGLQFPNYSSELNVNALELDDSALYLCASTSPPGGIAGVYEQFFGPGTRLTVL.

In its sample, this clonotype was seen a few times. The chain has TRBV10-3 and TRBJ2-5; TRBD1 agrees at 7 bases. The CDR3 sequence is 15 residues long. J lost 2 bases, V lost 6 bases, and 9 bases had no gene match. Germline CDR1 is ENHRY and CDR2 is SYGVKD. The CDR3 nucleotides are TGTGCCATCAGAGAGACAGGGATAAGGCAAGAGACCCAGTACTTC. As protein: CAIRETGIRQETQYF.

The J gene is TRBJ2-3, the V gene TRBV10-3; a possible D gene is TRBD1 (5 bases). V dropped 0 bases and J dropped 0 bases, with 7 bases sitting between them. The CDR3 extends over 15 amino acids. CDR1 and CDR2 from the germline V gene are ENHRY and SYGVKD. The DNA for the CDR3 is TGTGCCATCAGTGAGTCAGGGGATAGCACAGATACGCAGTATTTT. Amino acid sequence: CAISESGDSTDTQYF.

The chain has TRBV2 and TRBJ2-3, with 8 bases aligning to TRBD2. The germline V gene encodes CDR1 SNHLY and CDR2 FYNNEI. With 9 bases clipped from V and 2 bases from J, the junction kept 10 bases outside the gene matches. The length of the CDR3 is 15 residues. CDR3 nucleotide sequence: TGTGCCAGTCAACTACTAGCGGCCGACACAGATACGCAGTATTTT. Residues: CASQLLAADTDTQYF.

This clonotype was seen at least ten times. This chain joins TRBV5-1 and TRBJ2-2; 10 bases are shared with TRBD1. V lost 2 bases and J lost 1; bases outside the gene matches: 2. The CDR3 is 16 residues long. CDR1 and CDR2 from the germline V gene are SGHRS and YFSETQ. In DNA, the CDR3 is TGCGCCAGCAGCTTTGACAGGGGGCAGAACACCGGGGAGCTGTTTTTT. Its translation: CASSFDRGQNTGELFF.

The gene calls are TRBV20-1 and TRBJ2-1, with D possibly matching TRBD2 (5 bases). The V end was cut by 7 bases, the J end by 10 bases, with 17 bases between. CDR1 is DFQATT and CDR2 is SNEGSKA in the germline V gene (reference sequence). The CDR3 has 12 residues. The CDR3 spells CSEEKSGGEQFF. DNA of the CDR3: TGCAGTGAGGAGAAGAGCGGAGGCGAGCAGTTCTTC.

The table lists this clonotype with a few counts. This chain links TRBV12-3 or TRBV12-4 with TRBJ2-5; 12 nucleotides match TRBD2. Trimming removed 5 bases from V and 4 bases from J; junction bases left unmatched: 11. The CDR3 contains 17 residues. CDR3 residues: CASSPRLAGVRVETQYF. In nucleotides, the CDR3 is TGTGCCAGCAGTCCACGACTAGCGGGGGTTAGGGTAGAGACCCAGTACTTC.

CDR3 sequence (DNA): TGTGCCAGCAGCTTAGCGATGGGCAGTCGGACTGAAGCTTTCTTT. It is translated as CASSLAMGSRTEAFF. The chain has TRBV7-2 and TRBJ1-1; D ambiguous. The germline gives CDR1 SGHTA, CDR2 FQGNSA. The CDR3 has 15 amino acids. V lost 0 bases and J 5 bases, leaving 13 bases between the germline ends.

This clonotype was counted only a few times. The chain has TRBV7-2 and TRBJ2-2; D tentatively reads TRBD1 or TRBD2 (5 bases each). The CDR3 runs 16 residues. V dropped 5 bases and J dropped 0 bases, with 13 bases sitting between them. Germline CDR1 and CDR2: SGHTA and FQGNSA. In DNA form, the CDR3 reads TGTGCCAGCAGCCCAGGGACCCGTTCGAACACCGGGGAGCTGTTTTTT. It translates to CASSPGTRSNTGELFF.

This clonotype showed up just a few times. J is TRBJ2-2 and V is TRBV11-2, with 15 positions matching TRBD2. The CDR3 has 20 amino acids. The trim removed 5 bases at V and 2 bases at J, leaving 12 bases unmatched. Per germline, CDR1 SGHAT and CDR2 FQNNGV. The CDR3 loop is CASSPGLAGGPSHNTGELFF. CDR3 DNA sequence: TGTGCCAGCAGCCCCGGACTAGCGGGAGGGCCCTCCCATAACACCGGGGAGCTGTTTTTT.

This clonotype was observed a handful of times. The chain couples TRBV20-1 to TRBJ2-7; tentatively, D is TRBD2 (5 bases). Germline V gives CDR1 DFQATT, CDR2 SNEGSKA (reference sequence). CDR3 length: 12 amino acids. Trimming took off 6 bases at V and 3 bases at J, with 12 bases between the two ends. Here the CDR3 DNA reads TGCAGTGCCCGGGCTAGCCTCTACGAGCAGTACTTC. Translation: CSARASLYEQYF.

This clonotype was counted a few times. The chain joins TRBV2 to TRBJ2-7; D may be TRBD1 (6 bases). Trimming shortened V by 6 bases and J by 3 bases, and 15 bases separated the two germline ends. Germline assignment: CDR1 SNHLY and CDR2 FYNNEI. This CDR3 has 14 amino acids. CDR3 amino acids: CASRETGQHYEQYF. As DNA, the CDR3 is TGTGCCAGCAGGGAAACTGGACAGCACTACGAGCAGTACTTC. Full variable domain (rest looked up from reference TRBV2 and TRBJ2-7): EPEVTQTPSHQVTQMGQEVILRCVPISNHLYFYWYRQILGQKVEFLVSFYNNEISEKSEIFDDQFSVERPDGSNFTLKIRSTKLEDSAMYFCASRETGQHYEQYFGPGTRLTVT.

This clonotype was recorded a few times. The V call is TRBV14, the J call TRBJ1-2; D ambiguous. V was clipped by 3 bases and J by 2 bases, with 13 bases between them. CDR3 size: 15 residues. CDR1 is SGHDN, CDR2 FVKESK, per germline. The CDR3 loop is CASSHPADSNYGYTF. The CDR3 bases are TGTGCCAGCAGCCATCCGGCAGATTCAAACTATGGCTACACCTTC.

The chain employs TRBV6-1 and TRBJ2-4; 9 nucleotides line up with TRBD2. Germline V CDR1 and CDR2: MNHNS, SASEGT. There are 18 residues in the CDR3. V shed 3 bases, J shed 1 base, and the junction held 10 bases outside the gene matches. This CDR3 reads CASSEAGTSRWAKNIQYF. The DNA for the CDR3 is TGTGCCAGCAGTGAGGCCGGGACTAGCAGATGGGCCAAAAACATTCAGTACTTC.

This clonotype was seen a few times. The V and J genes are TRBV5-5 and TRBJ2-7; 12 bases map to TRBD2. The CDR3 sequence is 16 residues long. CDR1 is SGHKS, CDR2 YYEKEE, per germline (reference sequence). V was pared by 2 bases and J by 4 bases, with 7 bases of the junction left unmatched. In DNA form, the CDR3 reads TGTGCCAGCAGCTTCACCATGACTAGCGGGAGTTACGAGCAGTACTTC. Encoded protein: CASSFTMTSGSYEQYF.

The chain combines TRBV12-3 or TRBV12-4 with TRBJ2-1; 7 positions agree with TRBD2. V shed 3 bases and J 7 bases; nucleotides not matched to a gene: 9. The length of the CDR3 is 15 residues. CDR3 sequence (DNA): TGTGCCAGCAGTTTCCTAGCGGTGGAGGGGAATGAGCAGTTCTTC. Encoded protein: CASSFLAVEGNEQFF.

This clonotype was recorded many times. Here the CDR3 DNA reads TGCAGCGTTGGGGGGACCACCACAGATACGCAGTATTTT. This gives the protein CSVGGTTTDTQYF. The chain has TRBV29-1 and TRBJ2-3; D possibly uses TRBD1 or TRBD2 (5 bases each). This CDR3 comprises 13 residues. The germline V and J ends were trimmed by 4 bases and 2 bases, with 10 bases remaining between them. Germline CDR1 SQVTM, CDR2 ANQGSEA.